This T cell receptor beta chain stems from a study of CD4+ T cells in melanoma. General study findings and limits: Neoantigen-specific CD4+ T cells in melanoma reportedly had diverse differentiation states. CD8+ T cell, macrophage and B cell function reportedly correlated with neoantigen-specific CD4+ T cells.

Germline values: CDR1 SGDLS, CDR2 YYNGEE. The CDR3 totals 14 residues. V lost 0 bases, J lost 2 bases, and 9 bases lay in between. The method was immunoSEQ multiplex PCR; TCRdb's version includes in-frame clones alone and lacks a portion of them. Of about 50,000 clones in the sample, about 88% were seen once. Of note for this clone: Its cognate antigen is unknown.

The origin of this receptor is a human donor with melanoma. Sequenced sample: peripheral blood. The chain combines TRBV9 with TRBJ2-7; D remains ambiguous. In DNA, the CDR3 is TGTGCCAGCAGCGTAGACCCTGACCCCTACGAGCAGTACTTC. It yields the protein CASSVDPDPYEQYF.